These 20 T cell receptor beta chains came from one sample sequenced in a study of blood T cells in healthy people across ages. Combining a sample-barcoded 5' primer with a J-beta primer mix, a second PCR ran for roughly 7 to 12 cycles. TCRdb processed the 5' RACE reads anew with MiXCR; each CDR3 protein has one entry. The table has 1,800,000 or so distinct CDR3 sequences, roughly two fifths seen once. The sequenced sample was blood. These receptors were taken from a human donor in good health.

This clonotype was counted once. The CDR3 DNA reads as TGTGCCAGCAGCGTAGGGACAGGGTTTGAGGAACAACTGTTTTTT. Translating it yields CASSVGTGFEEQLFF. The chain joins TRBV9 to TRBJ1-4; 8 nucleotides match TRBD1. In germline, CDR1 is SGDLS, CDR2 YYNGEE. V shed 0 bases and J 12 bases; nucleotides not matched to a gene: 10. The CDR3 length is 15 residues.

J is TRBJ2-5 and V is TRBV3-1; 7 positions agree with TRBD1. Germline trimming cut 5 bases from V and 4 bases from J; bases unmatched to any gene: 13. This CDR3 has 16 amino acids. Per the germline V gene, CDR1 is LGHDT and CDR2 is YNNKEL (reference sequence). This chain's CDR3 is CASSTREGAFVETQYF. Written as DNA, the CDR3 is TGTGCCAGCAGCACGAGAGAGGGGGCGTTTGTAGAGACCCAGTACTTC.

The table lists this clonotype with many counts. J is TRBJ2-1 and V is TRBV29-1; tentatively, D is TRBD1 or TRBD2 (6 bases each). Trimming took 6 bases from V and 4 from J, leaving 16 bases between them. There are 14 residues in the CDR3. CDR1 and CDR2 (germline): SQVTM, ANQGSEA. The DNA for the CDR3 is TGCAGCGTGGGTCGGGGGCTAGGATACAATGAGCAGTTCTTC. Its protein is CSVGRGLGYNEQFF.

This clonotype was counted a few times. The J gene is TRBJ2-7, the V gene TRBV4-1; D may correspond to TRBD1 or TRBD2 (6 bases each). Trimming took off 0 bases at V and 3 bases at J, with 12 bases between the two ends. CDR3 size: 15 residues. Germline CDR1 reads MGHRA; CDR2 reads YSYEKL. The CDR3 region is CASSQDYEGGYEQYF. CDR3 nucleotides: TGCGCCAGCAGCCAAGACTATGAGGGGGGCTACGAGCAGTACTTC.

The CDR3 DNA reads as TGTGCCACCAGTGACCTCCCCGGACTAGTCGGTCGTGAGCAGTTCTTC. This encodes CATSDLPGLVGREQFF. The rearrangement links TRBV24-1 to TRBJ2-1, with 7 bases matching TRBD2. This CDR3 contains 16 residues. Trimming at V came to 4 bases and at J to 9 bases, leaving 14 bases not matched to a gene. The germline CDR1 and CDR2 sequences are KGHDR and SFDVKD.

A remark on this clonotype: The germline gene is not matched at one end of the junction; a read error may be the cause. This chain links TRBV5-1 with TRBJ2-3, with TRBD1 matching over 7 bases. The CDR3 consists of 15 residues. Germline V gene sequence: CDR1 SGHRS, CDR2 YFSETQ. The CDR3 loop reads CASSFITGVIDMQYF. The CDR3 DNA follows: TGCGCCAGCAGCTTCATCACAGGGGTGATAGATATGCAGTATTTT.

The chain combines TRBV29-1 with TRBJ1-1, with 7 nucleotides matching TRBD1. The CDR3 is 12 residues long. Trimming removed 8 bases from V and 6 bases from J; junction bases left unmatched: 9. Germline values: CDR1 SQVTM, CDR2 ANQGSEA. The CDR3, as DNA: TGCAGCACGAGACAGGGTCGTTCTGAAGCTTTCTTT. Encoded protein: CSTRQGRSEAFF.

This clonotype occurred a few times. The chain carries TRBV2 and TRBJ2-6; D is uncertain. The ends were cut back, 7 bases at V and 0 bases at J, with 13 bases in the middle. CDR3 length: 16 residues. Germline assignment: CDR1 SNHLY and CDR2 FYNNEI. The CDR3 is CASTAETSSGANVLTF. The CDR3 DNA follows: TGTGCCAGCACGGCAGAAACCAGCTCTGGGGCCAACGTCCTGACTTTC. The full variable domain, rest sourced from reference TRBV2 and TRBJ2-6, is EPEVTQTPSHQVTQMGQEVILRCVPISNHLYFYWYRQILGQKVEFLVSFYNNEISEKSEIFDDQFSVERPDGSNFTLKIRSTKLEDSAMYFCASTAETSSGANVLTFGAGSRLTVL.

In its sample, this clonotype was seen a few times. This sequence joins TRBV12-3 or TRBV12-4 and TRBJ2-3; D not resolved. Deletions cut 4 bases from V and 10 bases from J, with 12 bases between. CDR3 size: 12 residues. CDR3 in DNA: TGTGCCAGCAGTTCAGACCCGGATGCGCAGTATTTT. It encodes CASSSDPDAQYF.

This clonotype came up once. The genes are TRBV6-1 and TRBJ1-1, with D possibly matching TRBD1 (5 bases). CDR1 and CDR2 from the germline V gene are MNHNS and SASEGT. The CDR3 is made up of 14 amino acids. Trimming left V 4 bases short and J 7 bases short, with 16 bases between. The DNA of the CDR3 is TGTGCCAGCAGTGTGGGACCTGGGGCCCTTGAAGCTTTCTTT. It codes for CASSVGPGALEAFF.

The chain couples TRBV7-2 to TRBJ1-2; D is possibly TRBD1 (5 bases). The CDR3 runs to 14 residues. Germline loops: CDR1 SGHTA, CDR2 FQGNSA. V was clipped by 5 bases and J by 1 base, with 11 bases between them. The CDR3 loop is CASSPGRINYGYTF. In nucleotides, the CDR3 is TGTGCCAGCAGCCCGGGACGGATTAACTATGGCTACACCTTC.

The V gene is TRBV7-2, the J gene TRBJ1-2; 9 positions match TRBD1. Germline lookup yields CDR1 SGHTA and CDR2 FQGNSA. This CDR3 is 17 amino acids long. Germline trimming cut 5 bases from V and 0 bases from J; bases unmatched to any gene: 10. The CDR3 protein is CASSPRDRAPANYGYTF. The DNA of the CDR3 is TGTGCCAGCAGCCCCCGGGACAGGGCGCCAGCTAACTATGGCTACACCTTC.

This chain connects TRBV7-3 to TRBJ1-2; D not resolved. The CDR3 consists of 14 residues. Germline CDR1 and CDR2: SGHTA and FQGTGA. V gave up 5 bases and J gave up 5 bases, with 15 bases separating them. The CDR3 DNA reads TGTGCCAGCAGCGCCAACCGGAGGGCGTATGGCTACACCTTC. It specifies CASSANRRAYGYTF.

This chain connects TRBV5-1 to TRBJ2-3; possibly TRBD1 or TRBD2 for D (5 bases each). The germline gives CDR1 SGHRS, CDR2 YFSETQ. CDR3 length: 13 residues. V lost 5 bases, J lost 5 bases, and 12 bases lay in between. CDR3 sequence reads: CASRGRDGDTQYF. The CDR3 nucleotides are TGCGCCAGCAGGGGCAGGGACGGAGATACGCAGTATTTT.

This sequence joins TRBV16 and TRBJ1-5; no clear D gene. V was trimmed by 2 bases and J by 7 bases, leaving 6 bases between them. The V gene's germline CDR1 is KGHSY and CDR2 FQNENV. The CDR3 runs to 12 residues. For the CDR3, the DNA is TGTGCCAGCAGCCAAACCGGGCAGCCCCAGCATTTT. Translation gives CASSQTGQPQHF.

The V call is TRBV20-1, the J call TRBJ2-5; D possibly uses TRBD1 or TRBD2 (5 bases each). Per germline, CDR1 DFQATT and CDR2 SNEGSKA (reference sequence). The CDR3 has 13 amino acids. Between the trimmed V and J ends, which lost 6 bases and 5 bases, there was a span of 16 bases. The chain's CDR3 is CSAQSPGSETQYF. CDR3 nucleotide sequence: TGCAGTGCGCAGAGCCCAGGGAGCGAGACCCAGTACTTC.

The V call is TRBV28, the J call TRBJ1-5; 7 bases map to TRBD1. After removal of 6 bases from V and 2 bases from J, the junction contained 4 bases not matched to a gene. This CDR3 contains 14 residues. In germline, CDR1 is MDHEN, CDR2 SYDVKM. The CDR3 loop reads CASRIGTGNQPQHF. For the CDR3, the DNA is TGTGCCAGCAGAATCGGGACAGGCAATCAGCCCCAGCATTTT. Together with reference TRBV28 and TRBJ1-5, the CDR3 gives the full variable domain: DVKVTQSSRYLVKRTGEKVFLECVQDMDHENMFWYRQDPGLGLRLIYFSYDVKMKEKGDIPEGYSVSREKKERFSLILESASTNQTSMYLCASRIGTGNQPQHFGDGTRLSIL.

This chain uses TRBV12-3 or TRBV12-4 with TRBJ2-5, with 9 bases matching TRBD2. The CDR3 loop spans 16 amino acids. Trimming took 3 bases from V and 3 from J; bases not matched to a gene: 8. Here the CDR3 DNA reads TGTGCCAGCAGTTTCCTGGCGGGGGGGGGAAAAGAGACCCAGTACTTC. It translates to CASSFLAGGGKETQYF.

The chain employs TRBV29-1 and TRBJ2-2; 13 bases fit TRBD2. The length of the CDR3 is 19 residues. V dropped 7 bases and J dropped 3; count of bases not matched to a gene: 17. Per germline, CDR1 SQVTM and CDR2 ANQGSEA. The CDR3 DNA follows: TGCAGCGGCCCTTGGCGAACTAGCGGGGGGGCCAAGTACACCGGGGAGCTGTTTTTT. Its translation is CSGPWRTSGGAKYTGELFF.

The rearrangement links TRBV20-1 to TRBJ2-1; TRBD2 agrees at 9 bases. The germline V gene has CDR1 DFQATT and CDR2 SNEGSKA (reference sequence). The CDR3 consists of 14 residues. The V segment lost 0 bases and the J segment 10 bases; nucleotides outside the gene matches: 7. CDR3 sequence (DNA): TGCAGTGCTAGAGAAGTAGCGGGGGCCCACGAGCAGTTCTTC. Translating gives CSAREVAGAHEQFF.